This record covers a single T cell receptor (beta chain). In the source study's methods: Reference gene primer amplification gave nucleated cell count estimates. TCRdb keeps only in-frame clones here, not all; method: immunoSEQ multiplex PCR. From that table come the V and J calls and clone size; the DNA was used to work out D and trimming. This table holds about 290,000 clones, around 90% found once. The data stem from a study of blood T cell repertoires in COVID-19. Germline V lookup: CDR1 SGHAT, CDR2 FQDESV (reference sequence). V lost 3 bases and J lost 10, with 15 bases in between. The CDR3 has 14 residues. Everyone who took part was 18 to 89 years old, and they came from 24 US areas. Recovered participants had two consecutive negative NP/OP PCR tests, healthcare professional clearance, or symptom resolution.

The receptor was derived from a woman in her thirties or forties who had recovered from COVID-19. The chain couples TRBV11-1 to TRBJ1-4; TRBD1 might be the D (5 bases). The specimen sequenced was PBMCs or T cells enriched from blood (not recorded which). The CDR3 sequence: CASSLTAGGAKLFF. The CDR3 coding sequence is TGTGCCAGCAGCTTGACAGCGGGTGGAGCAAAACTGTTTTTT.